Listed here are 26 T cell receptor beta chains from one sample, sequenced in a study of blood T cells in healthy people across ages. A second about 7 to 12 cycle PCR used barcoded and J-beta primers. MiXCR, run by TCRdb on the 5' RACE reads, gives a single entry per CDR3 protein. Among just under 750,000 distinct CDR3 sequences listed, 22% were seen once. The sequenced sample consisted of blood. These receptor sequences come from a man aged 65 to 85 in good health.

There are many counts of this clonotype. V usage is TRBV6-6 and J usage is TRBJ2-3, with 9 nucleotides matching TRBD2. V trimming: 4 bases; J trimming: 6 bases; junction bases outside the gene matches: 8. The CDR3 runs 15 residues. The germline V gene has CDR1 MNHNY and CDR2 SVGAGI (reference sequence). The DNA for the CDR3 is TGTGCCAGCAGTTCATTAGCGGGAGTTGGGGATACGCAGTATTTT. It yields the protein CASSSLAGVGDTQYF.

The chain employs TRBV12-3 or TRBV12-4 and TRBJ1-1; 9 bases agree with TRBD1. V was clipped by 5 bases and J by 1 base; unmatched bases: 14. This CDR3 is 18 amino acids long. Here the CDR3 DNA reads TGTGCCAGCAGTCCTAGAGTCCCGGGACAGGGATCGAACACTGAAGCTTTCTTT. Protein: CASSPRVPGQGSNTEAFF.

This clonotype has at least ten counts. CDR3 sequence (DNA): TGTGCCAGTAGTATTTCGGTGAACACTGAAGCTTTCTTT. This gives the protein CASSISVNTEAFF. The chain combines TRBV19 with TRBJ1-1; no definite D call. The CDR3 has 13 amino acids. Between the trimmed V and J ends, which lost 3 bases and 0 bases, there was a span of 5 bases. Germline CDR1 reads LNHDA; CDR2 reads SQIVND (reference sequence).

This clonotype was counted ten times or more. The genes are TRBV7-2 and TRBJ2-3, with 7 bases lining up with TRBD2. The CDR3 consists of 15 residues. V shed 5 bases and J 3 bases; nucleotides not matched to a gene: 8. Germline V gene data show CDR1 as SGHTA and CDR2 as FQGNSA. CDR3 in DNA: TGTGCCAGCAGCCCCCGGGGTAGCGGGACAGATACGCAGTATTTT. Residues: CASSPRGSGTDTQYF. Based on the CDR3 plus reference TRBV7-2 and TRBJ2-3, the full variable domain is GAGVSQSPSNKVTEKGKDVELRCDPISGHTALYWYRQSLGQGLEFLIYFQGNSAPDKSGLPSDRFSAERTGGSVSTLTIQRTQQEDSAVYLCASSPRGSGTDTQYFGPGTRLTVL.

V gene TRBV5-1 combines with J gene TRBJ2-2, with D perhaps TRBD2 (6 bases). This CDR3 is 17 amino acids long. The ends were cut back, 0 bases at V and 4 bases at J, with 16 bases in the middle. The V gene's germline CDR1 is SGHRS and CDR2 YFSETQ. CDR3: CASSLGLGGWSTGELFF. For the CDR3, the DNA is TGCGCCAGCAGCTTGGGACTAGGAGGATGGAGCACCGGGGAGCTGTTTTTT. The variable domain in full, completed from reference TRBV5-1 and TRBJ2-2, reads KAGVTQTPRYLIKTRGQQVTLSCSPISGHRSVSWYQQTPGQGLQFLFEYFSETQRNKGNFPGRFSGRQFSNSRSEMNVSTLELGDSALYLCASSLGLGGWSTGELFFGEGSRLTVL.

The chain recombines TRBV6-5 with TRBJ2-7; TRBD1 aligns across 9 bases. Trimming removed 5 bases from V and 3 bases from J; junction bases left unmatched: 5. The CDR3 extends over 14 amino acids. Germline lookup yields CDR1 MNHEY and CDR2 SVGAGI. The CDR3 loop is CASSIGGQGYEQYF. The CDR3 DNA sequence: TGTGCCAGCAGTATTGGGGGACAGGGCTACGAGCAGTACTTC.

The chain couples TRBV28 to TRBJ1-5, with D possibly matching TRBD1 (5 bases). The CDR3 spans 16 residues. Trimming removed 3 bases from V and 0 bases from J, with 12 bases in between. The germline V gene encodes CDR1 MDHEN and CDR2 SYDVKM. In DNA, the CDR3 is TGTGCCAGCAGTTTGGTCGGCAGGGATAGCAATCAGCCCCAGCATTTT. Translating gives CASSLVGRDSNQPQHF.

This clonotype occurred a few times. The rearrangement joins TRBV7-9 to TRBJ1-1, with D tentatively TRBD1 (6 bases). CDR1 is SEHNR, CDR2 FQNEAQ, per germline (reference sequence). CDR3 length: 16 residues. The ends were cut back, 7 bases at V and 6 bases at J, with 24 bases in the middle. The CDR3 region is CASNPAPQGWRAEAFF. For the CDR3, the DNA is TGTGCCAGCAATCCCGCCCCTCAGGGGTGGAGGGCTGAAGCTTTCTTT.

In this sample, this clonotype turned up a few times. The gene calls are TRBV20-1 and TRBJ2-5; 7 nucleotides agree with TRBD2. Germline V gene lookup returns CDR1 DFQATT and CDR2 SNEGSKA (reference sequence). The CDR3 is made up of 16 amino acids. The V segment lost 4 bases and the J segment 4 bases; nucleotides outside the gene matches: 15. The CDR3 DNA sequence: TGCAGTGCTAAAGGAAACGGGGAGGGGTGGGGAGAGACCCAGTACTTC. It yields the protein CSAKGNGEGWGETQYF.

The chain's CDR3 is CASSPMVGGGTDTQYF. The CDR3 DNA reads as TGTGCCAGCAGCCCCATGGTCGGGGGAGGCACAGATACGCAGTATTTT. The rearrangement uses TRBV5-5 and TRBJ2-3, with D perhaps matching TRBD2 (6 bases). The CDR3 contains 16 residues. Germline assignment: CDR1 SGHKS and CDR2 YYEKEE (reference sequence). The V gene lost 4 bases and the J gene lost 1 base, with 16 bases spanning the gap.

This sequence joins TRBV20-1 and TRBJ2-5; a weak D match, TRBD2 (6 bases). The DNA end is a closer match to TRBJ2-1, so the J assignment may be wrong. The CDR3 covers 12 residues. CDR1 and CDR2 (germline): DFQATT, SNEGSKA (reference sequence). The CDR3 nucleotides are TGCAGTGCCGGGACTGTGGGCAATGAGCAGTTCTTC. Protein product: CSAGTVGNEQFF.

This clonotype was counted only a few times. The rearrangement links TRBV10-2 to TRBJ2-6, with no clear D. This CDR3 is built from 13 residues. V lost 8 bases and J lost 4, with 9 bases in between. The germline gives CDR1 WSHSY, CDR2 SAAADI. The CDR3 DNA sequence: TGCGCCAGCCAAGAAACAGGGGCCAACGTCCTGACTTTC. It yields the protein CASQETGANVLTF.

This sequence joins TRBV5-1 and TRBJ2-3; 14 bases are a match to TRBD2. Unmatched junction bases numbered 6, after V lost 4 bases and J lost 5 bases. The CDR3 length is 16 residues. In germline, CDR1 is SGHRS, CDR2 YFSETQ. This chain's CDR3 is CASSLGTSGSQDTQYF. The CDR3, as DNA: TGCGCCAGCAGCCTCGGGACTAGCGGGAGTCAAGATACGCAGTATTTT.

The V call is TRBV6-1, the J call TRBJ1-6, with 8 bases fitting TRBD1. This CDR3 is built from 17 residues. Losses at the gene ends were 5 bases for V and 0 bases for J; bases not matched to a gene: 6. CDR1 is MNHNS and CDR2 is SASEGT in the germline V gene. This CDR3 reads CASSRTGHSSYNSPLHF. The CDR3 DNA is TGTGCCAGCAGTAGGACAGGGCACAGCTCCTATAATTCACCCCTCCACTTT.

This clonotype has a count of ten or more. This sequence joins TRBV7-9 and TRBJ2-7, with 7 bases that match TRBD2. With V trimmed by 2 bases and J by 6 bases, 4 bases remained unmatched. The CDR3 is made up of 13 amino acids. The germline gives CDR1 SEHNR, CDR2 FQNEAQ (reference sequence). Here the CDR3 reads CASSLSQRGEQYF. The CDR3 DNA reads TGTGCCAGCAGCTTATCGCAGCGGGGCGAGCAGTACTTC.

V gene TRBV12-3 or TRBV12-4 combines with J gene TRBJ1-1; D is perhaps TRBD1 (5 bases). The V and J ends lost 7 bases and 4 bases respectively, with 13 bases between them. This CDR3 contains 13 residues. CDR3 residues: CASKQEWGTEAFF. In DNA form, the CDR3 reads TGTGCCAGCAAACAGGAGTGGGGCACTGAAGCTTTCTTT.

The CDR3 bases are TGTGCCAGCAGCTTGGGGGGGACTCTAATCTACGAGCAGTACGTC. It is translated as CASSLGGTLIYEQYV. This sequence joins TRBV5-5 and TRBJ2-5, with a possible D match to TRBD2 (6 bases). The assigned J gene may be wrong: the sequence end matches TRBJ2-7 better. The CDR3 has 15 amino acids. The germline gives CDR1 SGHKS, CDR2 YYEKEE (reference sequence).

This clonotype was counted only a few times. This chain links TRBV5-5 with TRBJ2-1, with D unresolved. From germline, CDR1 is SGHKS and CDR2 YYEKEE (reference sequence). The CDR3 spans 14 residues. V was pared by 0 bases and J by 9 bases, with 13 bases between. The CDR3 bases are TGTGCCAGCAGCTTGGTAGGCCAGTCCGTTGAGCAGTTCTTC. This translates into CASSLVGQSVEQFF.

This clonotype was detected only a few times. This chain connects TRBV6-5 to TRBJ2-3; TRBD2 matches 15 bases. The CDR3 length is 17 residues. The V and J ends lost 4 bases and 4 bases, in that order; junction bases with no gene match: 6. The V gene's germline CDR1 is MNHEY and CDR2 SVGAGI. The CDR3 loop is CASSFVGLAGGSDTQYF. The CDR3 DNA reads TGTGCCAGCAGTTTCGTGGGACTAGCGGGAGGTTCAGATACGCAGTATTTT.

This chain links TRBV20-1 with TRBJ2-5; D is possibly TRBD1 or TRBD2 (6 bases each). The J call is in doubt because the DNA end fits TRBJ2-7 better. CDR1 and CDR2 (germline): DFQATT, SNEGSKA (reference sequence). This CDR3 is built from 12 residues. This CDR3 reads CSARRGADEQYF. The CDR3 nucleotides read TGCAGTGCTAGAAGGGGGGCCGACGAGCAGTACTTC.

This rearrangement joins TRBV5-5 to TRBJ2-7, with D tentatively TRBD1 (5 bases). CDR1 SGHKS and CDR2 YYEKEE come from the germline V gene (reference sequence). Trimming shortened V by 4 bases and J by 1 base, and 12 bases separated the two germline ends. The CDR3 runs 14 residues. CDR3 sequence (DNA): TGTGCCAGCAGCCAGGGTCTTTCGTCCTACGAGCAGTACGTC. Translation gives CASSQGLSSYEQYV.

This clonotype was seen a few times. J is TRBJ2-3 and V is TRBV29-1; 7 nucleotides align to TRBD1. Germline lookup yields CDR1 SQVTM and CDR2 ANQGSEA. The V and J ends lost 6 bases and 0 bases, in that order; junction bases with no gene match: 6. The CDR3 extends over 14 amino acids. CDR3 region: CSVSGTDSTDTQYF. For the CDR3, the DNA is TGCAGCGTATCCGGGACAGACAGCACAGATACGCAGTATTTT.

The chain employs TRBV7-2 and TRBJ2-7, with TRBD2 matching over 7 bases. The end of the DNA is better explained by TRBJ2-1, so the J call may be wrong. This CDR3 has 14 amino acids. The germline CDR1 and CDR2 sequences are SGHTA and FQGNSA. CDR3 region: CASSLGIGGYEQFF. For the CDR3, the DNA is TGTGCCAGCAGCTTAGGGATCGGGGGGTATGAGCAGTTCTTC.

The sample holds a few counts of this clonotype. V is TRBV12-3 or TRBV12-4 and J is TRBJ1-1; tentatively, D is TRBD1 (5 bases). The CDR3 totals 13 residues. The ends were cut back, 3 bases at V and 8 bases at J, with 13 bases in the middle. The CDR3 DNA follows: TGTGCCAGCAGTTTTTCGGCCAGGGCGGAAGCTTTCTTT. Translated: CASSFSARAEAFF.

The chain has TRBV19 and TRBJ2-3; tentatively, D is TRBD1 (5 bases). V was pared by 1 base and J by 6 bases, with 14 bases between. The CDR3 length is 15 residues. The germline CDR1 and CDR2 sequences are LNHDA and SQIVND (reference sequence). The CDR3 nucleotides read TGTGCCAGTAGTATAGGACAGTCTAAAGGCGATACGCAGTATTTT. Amino acids: CASSIGQSKGDTQYF.

This clonotype has only a few counts. V is TRBV3-1 and J is TRBJ2-5; 12 positions agree with TRBD2. With the DNA end fitting TRBJ2-7 better, the J assignment may be wrong. Per the germline V gene, CDR1 is LGHDT and CDR2 is YNNKEL (reference sequence). This CDR3 region has 15 residues. This chain's CDR3 is CASSTTSGSSYEQYV. DNA for the CDR3: TGTGCCAGCAGCACGACTAGCGGGAGTTCCTACGAGCAGTACGTC.